This TCR beta chain is from a study of blood T cell repertoires in COVID-19 (TCRdb year 2020). About the full investigation: Collaborator samples came from the United States, Italy and Spain and covered acute and convalescent phases of COVID-19. The prospective study material was composed of cDNA or gDNA derived from T cells, B-cell-depleted T cells, or PBMCs. Subjects who had been exposed to COVID-19, were actively infected with it, or had recovered from it provided the deeply sampled blood TCRbeta repertoires that made up the dataset. The repertoires were made available in a free public database intended to serve as a resource for research on the immune response to SARS-CoV-2. The samples were drawn from the first 160 participants of the ongoing ImmuneRACE study and from 950 to 1,500 subjects provided by 6 global collaborators. The sample metadata nearly always contained a de-identified subject ID, COVID-19 status, age in years and sex. Where HLA class I and class II types were available, the types were taken from metadata supplied by the sample provider, not from assay-based typing.

TCRbeta CDR3 regions were amplified from genomic DNA by means of the immunoSEQ Assay, a bias-controlled multiplex PCR. The original methods were these. Nucleated cell counts per sample were estimated from amplification of reference gene primers within the assay. To quantify the absolute abundance of each unique TCRbeta CDR3 rearrangement, sequence reads were collapsed and filtered. For each sample, productive Simpson clonality was calculated as the square root of Simpson's diversity index across productive rearrangements. The immuneACCESS repertoire file appears here via TCRdb, limited to in-frame rearrangements. These files lack a portion of the clones; in checked studies, under half of the deficit traces to unresolved V genes, and the cause of the others is not known. V and J calls and clone size are copied from that table; D and trimming were computed from the DNA. This sample is represented by a few hundred thousand clones; approximately 81% of them were singletons. The ten top clones hold approximately 6.6% of the sample.

About this clone itself: Its antigen remains unidentified. No base quality information exists; no much larger clone differs at one position.

Enrolling through a virtual design, the prospective study's participants ranged in age from roughly 18 to 100 years and lived across 20 to 30 United States geographic areas. Cohort assignment in the prospective study relied on participant-reported clinical history from a screening survey and a study questionnaire. A participant counted as exposed if, within 2 weeks of entering the study, that participant had been in contact with someone who had a PCR-confirmed or clinician-diagnosed COVID-19 case. In the prospective study, whole blood, serum and a nasopharyngeal or oropharyngeal swab were collected from each participant by mobile phlebotomists. Participants in the prospective study had the option to provide additional blood draws and questionnaires over an approximately 2-month period. Before DNA extraction, prospective study blood samples were shipped either frozen or at room temperature. General study outcomes and caveats: Clinical and demographic metadata were provided uncurated, with the amount varying by source and participant.

The sample was PBMCs or T cells enriched from blood (not recorded which). This TCR was recovered from a woman aged 50 to 65 who had been exposed to COVID-19.

The sequenced DNA is TGTGCCATCAGTGAGTCGACGGGCTCTGGGGCCAACGTCCTGACTTTC. Translated, this is CAISESTGSGANVLTF. The chain was built from TRBV10-3 and TRBJ2-6, with the D gene not clear enough to name. CDR1 is given as ENHRY and CDR2 as SYGVKD, both from the germline V gene. Spanning cysteine to phenylalanine, the CDR3 consists of 16 amino acids. Here the CDR3 DNA is all that survives: 48 bases in frame from base 1. The trim is 0 bases for V and 0 bases for J, with a gap of 6 bases between the germline ends.